Shown below are 18 T cell receptor beta chains from a single sample sequenced in a study of blood T cell repertoires in COVID-19. Only in-frame clones appear in the TCRdb table, and some are missing; sequencing was by immunoSEQ multiplex PCR. The sample lists about 300,000 clones, 70% to 90% seen once, with roughly 6.3% in the top ten. Sequencing input: peripheral blood. These receptors were collected from a woman aged 45-59 years with COVID-19, enrolled during active disease.

The CDR3 sequence is CASSQGAGVEEKLFF. CDR3 nucleotide sequence: TGTGCCAGCAGCCAAGGGGCAGGGGTAGAAGAAAAACTGTTTTTT. The chain combines TRBV3-1 (or the pseudogene TRBV3-2) with TRBJ1-4, with D tentatively TRBD1 (6 bases). Per the germline V gene, CDR1 is LGHDT and CDR2 is YNNKEL (reference sequence). The CDR3 has 15 residues. V lost 1 base to trimming and J lost 8 bases, with 14 bases between them.

The chain is built from TRBV5-5 and TRBJ1-5, with a tentative D call TRBD1 (5 bases). From germline, CDR1 is SGHKS and CDR2 YYEKEE (reference sequence). V was trimmed by 0 bases and J by 3 bases, leaving 10 bases between them. The CDR3 is made up of 15 amino acids. Here the CDR3 reads CASSLEGAYNQPQHF. As DNA, the CDR3 is TGTGCCAGCAGCTTGGAAGGGGCCTACAATCAGCCCCAGCATTTT.

The chain uses TRBV5-6 and TRBJ1-1; D unresolved. This CDR3 has 14 amino acids. V was cut by 2 bases and J by 0 bases, with 8 bases left in between. Germline CDR1 and CDR2: SGHDT and YYEEEE. CDR3 region: CASSFELLNTEAFF. Here the CDR3 DNA reads TGTGCCAGCAGCTTTGAGCTATTGAACACTGAAGCTTTCTTT.

This clone was seen just once. The chain couples TRBV2 to TRBJ1-1, with TRBD1 matching over 7 bases. Germline V CDR1 and CDR2: SNHLY, FYNNEI. Unmatched junction bases numbered 11, after V lost 2 bases and J lost 2 bases. The length of the CDR3 is 17 residues. The DNA of the CDR3 is TGTGCCAGCAGTGAAAGGGGGCAGGAAGAGGCTAACACTGAAGCTTTCTTT. Translating it yields CASSERGQEEANTEAFF.

The V and J genes are TRBV2 and TRBJ2-2, with D possibly matching TRBD1 (6 bases). The CDR3 has 16 amino acids. CDR1 is SNHLY and CDR2 is FYNNEI in the germline V gene. V was cut by 3 bases and J by 7 bases, with 18 bases left in between. CDR3 sequence reads: CASSDPGASFLGELFF. CDR3 sequence (DNA): TGTGCCAGCAGTGACCCAGGGGCTAGCTTTCTCGGGGAGCTGTTTTTT.

The rearrangement uses TRBV14 and TRBJ1-2, with a possible D match to TRBD1 (6 bases). This CDR3 is built from 13 residues. Trimming cost V 1 base and J 8 bases, with 11 bases left between them. Germline CDR1 SGHDN, CDR2 FVKESK. The CDR3 sequence is CASSQAGVGGYTF. Written as DNA, the CDR3 is TGTGCCAGCAGCCAAGCAGGGGTGGGCGGCTACACCTTC. The whole variable domain, remainder taken from reference TRBV14 and TRBJ1-2, is EAGVTQFPSHSVIEKGQTVTLRCDPISGHDNLYWYRRVMGKEIKFLLHFVKESKQDESGMPNNRFLAERTGGTYSTLKVQPAELEDSGVYFCASSQAGVGGYTFGSGTRLTVV.

The V and J genes are TRBV6-5 and TRBJ1-2, with TRBD1 matching over 9 bases. The CDR3 loop spans 15 amino acids. CDR1 MNHEY and CDR2 SVGAGI come from the germline V gene. J gave up 4 bases and V 7 bases, and 10 bases lay outside the gene matches. CDR3 residues: CASNILDRGIYGYTF. CDR3 in DNA: TGTGCCAGCAACATCTTGGACAGGGGAATCTATGGCTACACCTTC.

V usage is TRBV5-1 and J usage is TRBJ2-2; 13 nucleotides line up with TRBD2. CDR3 length: 19 residues. Germline values: CDR1 SGHRS, CDR2 YFSETQ. With 0 bases clipped from V and 3 bases from J, the junction kept 8 bases outside the gene matches. CDR3 nucleotides: TGCGCCAGCAGCTTGGGGACTAGCGGGAGACTTTCCTACACCGGGGAGCTGTTTTTT. Protein product: CASSLGTSGRLSYTGELFF. Variable domain in full (rest from reference TRBV5-1 and TRBJ2-2): KAGVTQTPRYLIKTRGQQVTLSCSPISGHRSVSWYQQTPGQGLQFLFEYFSETQRNKGNFPGRFSGRQFSNSRSEMNVSTLELGDSALYLCASSLGTSGRLSYTGELFFGEGSRLTVL.

This clone showed up just once. This chain connects TRBV7-9 to TRBJ1-2; tentatively, D is TRBD1 (5 bases). Germline V gene data show CDR1 as SEHNR and CDR2 as FQNEAQ (reference sequence). Trimming removed 4 bases at V and 4 bases at J, with 16 bases between. The CDR3 is 15 amino acids. CDR3 coding DNA: TGTGCCAGCAGCTCTACAGGTCCCCTTGGCTATGGCTACACCTTC. Residues: CASSSTGPLGYGYTF. Looking up the rest from reference TRBV7-9 and TRBJ1-2 gives the full variable domain: DTGVSQNPRHKITKRGQNVTFRCDPISEHNRLYWYRQTLGQGPEFLTYFQNEAQLEKSRLLSDRFSAERPKGSFSTLEIQRTEQGDSAMYLCASSSTGPLGYGYTFGSGTRLTVV.

The chain couples TRBV7-2 to TRBJ2-1; 11 positions agree with TRBD2. In germline, CDR1 is SGHTA, CDR2 FQGNSA. V gave up 3 bases and J gave up 10 bases; unmatched junction bases: 11. CDR3 length: 16 amino acids. The CDR3 DNA sequence: TGTGCCAGCAGCTTTCGGTTAGCGGGAGGGCCAGGGGAGCAGTTCTTC. Residues: CASSFRLAGGPGEQFF.

The CDR3 here is CAIRKTGGDTEAFF. The CDR3 DNA reads TGTGCCATCAGAAAGACGGGGGGGGACACTGAAGCTTTCTTT. The V gene is TRBV10-3, the J gene TRBJ1-1, with D perhaps TRBD1 (5 bases). V was clipped by 6 bases and J by 3 bases, with 14 bases between them. CDR3 size: 14 residues. The V gene's germline CDR1 is ENHRY and CDR2 SYGVKD.

This chain joins TRBV18 and TRBJ1-2, with a weak D call TRBD1 (5 bases). Trimming removed 6 bases from V and 1 base from J, with 15 bases in between. Germline V gives CDR1 KGHSH, CDR2 LQKENI. This CDR3 spans 15 amino acids. The chain's CDR3 is CASSPDSSFNYGYTF. The CDR3 DNA sequence: TGTGCCAGCTCGCCAGACAGCTCATTTAACTATGGCTACACCTTC.

The chain combines TRBV5-4 with TRBJ1-2, with 7 bases lining up with TRBD1. Germline values: CDR1 SGHNT, CDR2 YYREEE (reference sequence). Unmatched junction bases numbered 6, after V lost 4 bases and J lost 6 bases. This CDR3 is 13 amino acids long. CDR3 loop: CASSKGARDGYTF. Written as DNA, the CDR3 is TGTGCCAGCAGCAAGGGGGCTCGGGATGGCTACACCTTC.

CDR3 DNA sequence: TGCGCCGACTCCCGGGACAGGGGCCCTCCGGTTTCCCAGTACTTC. Translated, it gives CADSRDRGPPVSQYF. The rearrangement uses TRBV5-1 and TRBJ2-5, with 10 bases lining up with TRBD1. Germline CDR1 and CDR2: SGHRS and YFSETQ. The J segment lost 9 bases and the V segment lost 10 bases, leaving 18 bases of the junction unmatched. The CDR3 sequence is 15 residues long.

V and J are TRBV24-1 and TRBJ2-2; 8 positions match TRBD1. CDR3 size: 19 residues. Per the germline V gene, CDR1 is KGHDR and CDR2 is SFDVKD. Trimming removed 2 bases from V and 5 bases from J; junction bases left unmatched: 15. For the CDR3, the DNA is TGTGCCACCAGTGATTCCCGGGACAGGAAAACCGATTTGACCGGGGAGCTGTTTTTT. It codes for CATSDSRDRKTDLTGELFF.

The V and J genes are TRBV5-4 and TRBJ2-5, with 8 positions matching TRBD2. The CDR3 runs to 14 residues. V lost 1 base to trimming and J lost 1 base; unmatched junction nucleotides: 0. The V gene's germline CDR1 is SGHNT and CDR2 YYREEE (reference sequence). The chain's CDR3 is CASSLREGQETQYF. In DNA form, the CDR3 reads TGTGCCAGCAGCTTGCGGGAGGGCCAAGAGACCCAGTACTTC.

The V and J genes are TRBV6-1 and TRBJ2-7; D is unresolved. Trimming stripped 2 bases from V and 2 bases from J, with 10 bases between. The CDR3 spans 14 residues. In germline, CDR1 is MNHNS, CDR2 SASEGT. This chain's CDR3 is CASSEPPTTYEQYF. In DNA form, the CDR3 reads TGTGCCAGCAGTGAACCTCCAACTACCTACGAGCAGTACTTC.

The chain joins TRBV5-5 to TRBJ2-3, with a possible D match to TRBD1 (7 bases). Looked up from germline, CDR1 is SGHKS and CDR2 is YYEKEE (reference sequence). The CDR3 contains 15 residues. V was pared by 2 bases and J by 3 bases, with 13 bases between. CDR3 DNA: TGTGCCAGCAGCTTCGGTCAGGGGGGTACAGATACGCAGTATTTT. It specifies CASSFGQGGTDTQYF.